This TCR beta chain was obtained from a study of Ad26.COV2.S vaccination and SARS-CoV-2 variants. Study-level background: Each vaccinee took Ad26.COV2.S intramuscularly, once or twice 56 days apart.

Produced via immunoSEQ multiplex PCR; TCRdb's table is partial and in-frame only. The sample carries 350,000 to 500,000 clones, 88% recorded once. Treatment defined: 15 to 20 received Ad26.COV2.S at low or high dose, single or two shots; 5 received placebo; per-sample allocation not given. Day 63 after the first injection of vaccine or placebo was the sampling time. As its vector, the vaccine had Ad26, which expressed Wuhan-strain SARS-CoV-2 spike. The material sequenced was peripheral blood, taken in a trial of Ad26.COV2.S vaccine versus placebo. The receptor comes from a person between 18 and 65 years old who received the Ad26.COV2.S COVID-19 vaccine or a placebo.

CDR3 amino acids: CASSRTYNYGYTF. The CDR3 nucleotides are TGTGCCAGCAGCCGGACCTATAACTATGGCTACACCTTC. The V call is TRBV5-8, the J call TRBJ1-2; D gene unclear. Germline CDR1 and CDR2: SGHTS and YDEGEE. CDR3 length: 13 residues. V dropped 4 bases and J dropped 1 base, with 8 bases sitting between them.